This T cell receptor beta chain was recovered during a study of post-analysis software for immune sequencing data. Every TCR beta cDNA library bore unique molecular identifiers. The authors obtained roughly 0.5 million cDNA molecules from approximately 0.95 to 9.8 million T cells. Each CDR3 protein gets one entry after TCRdb re-called the PCR reads with MiXCR. Seen here are roughly 800,000 distinct CDR3 sequences, under 70% observed once, and the top ten hold about 4.5%. Concerning this clonotype itself: Its antigen is unidentified.

The CDR3 is made up of 17 amino acids. The germline CDR1 and CDR2 sequences are SEHNR and FQNEAQ (reference sequence). Regarding the study as a whole: Samples from one preparation batch, clustered by F measure, grouped strongly together. Four or five TRBV segments were more frequent in patients than controls; TRBV5-6, TRBV5-1 and TRBV20-1 belonged to this group. Significantly decreased normalized Chao1 diversity was recorded for multiple sclerosis patients relative to controls.

The sample was blood. V usage is TRBV7-9 and J usage is TRBJ2-5; 14 nucleotides match TRBD2. Gene TRBJ2-7 matches the end of the DNA better, so the J call may be wrong. The sequence derives from a girl under 18 with multiple sclerosis. CDR3 sequence (DNA): TGTGCCAGCAGCCAGGGACTAGCGGGAGCTCCCTTCTACGAGCAGTACTTC. Residues: CASSQGLAGAPFYEQYF.